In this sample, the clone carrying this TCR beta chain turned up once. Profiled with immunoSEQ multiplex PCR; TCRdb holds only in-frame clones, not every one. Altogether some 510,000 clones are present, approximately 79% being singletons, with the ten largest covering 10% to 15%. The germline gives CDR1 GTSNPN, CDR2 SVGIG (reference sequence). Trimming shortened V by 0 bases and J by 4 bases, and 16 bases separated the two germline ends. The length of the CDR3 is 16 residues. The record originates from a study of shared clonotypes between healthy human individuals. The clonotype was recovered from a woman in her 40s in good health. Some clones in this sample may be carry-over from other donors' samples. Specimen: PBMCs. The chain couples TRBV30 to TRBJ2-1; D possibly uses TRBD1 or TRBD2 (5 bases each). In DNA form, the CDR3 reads TGTGCCTGGAGTGTCACGGGGTCCTACAGGTACAATGAGCAGTTCTTC. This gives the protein CAWSVTGSYRYNEQFF.